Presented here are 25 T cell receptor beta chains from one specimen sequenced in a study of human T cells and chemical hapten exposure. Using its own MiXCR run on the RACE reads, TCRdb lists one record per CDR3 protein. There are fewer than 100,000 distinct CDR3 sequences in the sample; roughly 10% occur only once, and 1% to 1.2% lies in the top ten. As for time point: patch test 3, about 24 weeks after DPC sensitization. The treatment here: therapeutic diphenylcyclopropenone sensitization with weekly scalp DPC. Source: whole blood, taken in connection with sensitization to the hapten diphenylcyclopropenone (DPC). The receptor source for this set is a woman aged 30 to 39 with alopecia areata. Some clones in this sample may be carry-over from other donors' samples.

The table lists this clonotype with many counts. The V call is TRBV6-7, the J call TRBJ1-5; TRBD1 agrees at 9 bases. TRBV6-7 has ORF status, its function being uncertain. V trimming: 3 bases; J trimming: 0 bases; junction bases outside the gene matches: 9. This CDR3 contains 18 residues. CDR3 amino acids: CASSYPGQGINSNQPQHF. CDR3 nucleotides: TGTGCCAGCAGTTATCCGGGACAGGGAATTAATAGCAATCAGCCCCAGCATTTT.

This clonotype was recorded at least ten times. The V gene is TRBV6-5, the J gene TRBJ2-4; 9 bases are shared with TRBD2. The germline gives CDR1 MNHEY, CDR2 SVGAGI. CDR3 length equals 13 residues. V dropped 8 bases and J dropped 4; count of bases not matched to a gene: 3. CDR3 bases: TGTGCCAGCGGGCTAGCGGGGAAAAACATTCAGTACTTC. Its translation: CASGLAGKNIQYF.

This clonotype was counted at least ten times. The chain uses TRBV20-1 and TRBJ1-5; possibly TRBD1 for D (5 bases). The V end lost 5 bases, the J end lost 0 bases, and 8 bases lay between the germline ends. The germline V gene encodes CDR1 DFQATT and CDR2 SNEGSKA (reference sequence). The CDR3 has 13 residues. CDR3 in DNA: TGCAGTGCTGGGACCGTTAGCAATCAGCCCCAGCATTTT. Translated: CSAGTVSNQPQHF.

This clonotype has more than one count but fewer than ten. CDR3 region: CASSLDPGRNEKLFF. For the CDR3, the DNA is TGTGCCAGCAGCTTAGATCCAGGGAGGAATGAAAAACTGTTTTTT. This rearrangement joins TRBV7-2 to TRBJ1-4; weak D call: TRBD1 (5 bases). The V gene lost 1 base and the J gene lost 5 bases, with 11 bases spanning the gap. The CDR3 is 15 amino acids. CDR1 and CDR2 (germline): SGHTA, FQGNSA.

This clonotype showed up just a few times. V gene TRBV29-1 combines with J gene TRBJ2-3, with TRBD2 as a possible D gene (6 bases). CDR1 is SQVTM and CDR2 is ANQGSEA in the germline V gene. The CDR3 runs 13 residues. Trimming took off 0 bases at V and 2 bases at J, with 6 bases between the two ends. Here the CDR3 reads CSVEEGLTDTQYF. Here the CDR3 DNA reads TGCAGCGTTGAAGAGGGACTCACAGATACGCAGTATTTT.

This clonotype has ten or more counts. The CDR3 is CASSDDRGPGYSQPQHF. In DNA, the CDR3 is TGTGCCAGCAGTGATGACAGGGGACCAGGGTATAGTCAGCCCCAGCATTTT. V usage is TRBV25-1 and J usage is TRBJ1-5, with 8 bases aligning to TRBD1. V shed 3 bases, J shed 6 bases, and the junction held 13 bases outside the gene matches. The CDR3 length is 17 residues. Germline V gene lookup returns CDR1 MGHDK and CDR2 SYGVNS. Looking up the rest from reference TRBV25-1 and TRBJ1-5 gives the full variable domain: EADIYQTPRYLVIGTGKKITLECSQTMGHDKMYWYQQDPGMELHLIHYSYGVNSTEKGDLSSESTVSRIRTEHFPLTLESARPSHTSQYLCASSDDRGPGYSQPQHFGDGTRLSIL.

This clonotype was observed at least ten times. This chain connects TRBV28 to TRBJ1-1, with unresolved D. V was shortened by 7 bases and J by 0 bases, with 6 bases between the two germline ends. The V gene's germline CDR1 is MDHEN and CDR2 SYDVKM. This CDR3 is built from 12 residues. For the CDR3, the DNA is TGTGCCAGCAAGGTCATGAACACTGAAGCTTTCTTT. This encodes CASKVMNTEAFF.

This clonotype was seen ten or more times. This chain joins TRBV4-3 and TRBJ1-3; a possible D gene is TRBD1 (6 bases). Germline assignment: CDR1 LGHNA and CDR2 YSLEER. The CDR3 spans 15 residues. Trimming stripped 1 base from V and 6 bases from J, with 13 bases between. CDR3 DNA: TGCGCCAGCAGCCAAGGGACAGCTATCAAAAACACCATATATTTT. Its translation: CASSQGTAIKNTIYF.

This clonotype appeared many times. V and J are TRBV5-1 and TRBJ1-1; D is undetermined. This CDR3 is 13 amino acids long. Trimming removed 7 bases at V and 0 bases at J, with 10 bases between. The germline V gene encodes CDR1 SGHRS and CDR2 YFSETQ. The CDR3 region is CASRWELNTEAFF. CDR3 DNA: TGCGCCAGCCGTTGGGAATTGAACACTGAAGCTTTCTTT.

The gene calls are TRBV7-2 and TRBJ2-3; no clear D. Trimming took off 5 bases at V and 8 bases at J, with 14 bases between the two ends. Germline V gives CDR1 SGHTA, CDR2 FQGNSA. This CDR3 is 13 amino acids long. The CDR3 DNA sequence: TGTGCCAGCAGCACGGACGGCCTGGGTACGCAGTATTTT. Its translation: CASSTDGLGTQYF.

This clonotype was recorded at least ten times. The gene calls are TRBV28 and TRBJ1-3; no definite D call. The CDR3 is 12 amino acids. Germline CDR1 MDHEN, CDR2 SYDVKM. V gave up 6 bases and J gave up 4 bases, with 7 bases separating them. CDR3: CASRAAGNTIYF. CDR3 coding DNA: TGTGCCAGCAGGGCAGCGGGAAACACCATATATTTT.

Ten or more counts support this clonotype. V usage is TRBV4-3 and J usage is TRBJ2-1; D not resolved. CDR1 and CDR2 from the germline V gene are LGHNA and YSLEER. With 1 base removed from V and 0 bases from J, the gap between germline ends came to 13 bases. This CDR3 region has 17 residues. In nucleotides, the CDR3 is TGCGCCAGCAGCCAAGGAATACCTTTGAGCTCCTACAATGAGCAGTTCTTC. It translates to CASSQGIPLSSYNEQFF.

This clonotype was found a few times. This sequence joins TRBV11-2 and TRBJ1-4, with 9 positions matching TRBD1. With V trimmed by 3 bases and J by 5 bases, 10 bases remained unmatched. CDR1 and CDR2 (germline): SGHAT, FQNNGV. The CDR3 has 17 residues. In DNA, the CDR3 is TGTGCCAGCAGCTTTTCGCTCGGGACAGGGAGAAATGAAAAACTGTTTTTT. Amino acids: CASSFSLGTGRNEKLFF. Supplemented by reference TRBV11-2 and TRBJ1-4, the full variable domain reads EAGVAQSPRYKIIEKRQSVAFWCNPISGHATLYWYQQILGQGPKLLIQFQNNGVVDDSQLPKDRFSAERLKGVDSTLKIQPAKLEDSAVYLCASSFSLGTGRNEKLFFGSGTQLSVL.

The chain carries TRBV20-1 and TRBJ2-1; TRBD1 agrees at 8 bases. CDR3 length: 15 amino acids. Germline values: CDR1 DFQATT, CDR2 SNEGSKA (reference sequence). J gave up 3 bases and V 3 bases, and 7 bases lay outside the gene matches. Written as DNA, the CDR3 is TGCAGTGCTAGGACAACGGGACAGGACTACAATGAGCAGTTCTTC. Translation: CSARTTGQDYNEQFF.

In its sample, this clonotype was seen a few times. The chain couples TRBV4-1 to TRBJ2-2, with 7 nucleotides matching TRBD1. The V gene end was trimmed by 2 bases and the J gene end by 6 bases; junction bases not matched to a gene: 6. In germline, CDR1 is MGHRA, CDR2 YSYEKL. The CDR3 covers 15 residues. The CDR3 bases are TGCGCCAGCAGCCAAACCAACAGGGGCTCCGGGGAGCTGTTTTTT. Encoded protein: CASSQTNRGSGELFF.

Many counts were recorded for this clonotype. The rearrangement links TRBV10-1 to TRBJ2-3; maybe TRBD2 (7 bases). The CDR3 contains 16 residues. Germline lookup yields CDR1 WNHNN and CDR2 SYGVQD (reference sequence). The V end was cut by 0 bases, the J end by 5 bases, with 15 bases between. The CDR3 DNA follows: TGCGCCAGCAGTGAGTCCCCGGGGGGCGGGAAAGATACGCAGTATTTT. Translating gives CASSESPGGGKDTQYF.

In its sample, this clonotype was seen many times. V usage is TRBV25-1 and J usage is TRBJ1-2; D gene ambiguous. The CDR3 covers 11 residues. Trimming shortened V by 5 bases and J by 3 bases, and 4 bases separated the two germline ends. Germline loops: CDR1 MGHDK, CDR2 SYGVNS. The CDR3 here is CASSFHYGYTF. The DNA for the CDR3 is TGTGCCAGCAGTTTTCACTATGGCTACACCTTC.

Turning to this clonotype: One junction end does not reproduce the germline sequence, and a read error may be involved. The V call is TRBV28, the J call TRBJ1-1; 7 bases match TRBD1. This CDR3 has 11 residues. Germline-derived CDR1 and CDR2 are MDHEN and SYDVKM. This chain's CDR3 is CTSSRQGEAFF. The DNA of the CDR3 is TGTACCAGCAGTAGACAGGGTGAAGCTTTCTTT.

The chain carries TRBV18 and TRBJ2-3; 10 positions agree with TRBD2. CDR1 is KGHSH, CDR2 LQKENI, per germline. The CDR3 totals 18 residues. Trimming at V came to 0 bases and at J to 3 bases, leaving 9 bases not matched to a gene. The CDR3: CASSPPWPSGGATDTQYF. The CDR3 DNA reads TGTGCCAGCTCACCACCCTGGCCGAGCGGGGGGGCTACAGATACGCAGTATTTT.

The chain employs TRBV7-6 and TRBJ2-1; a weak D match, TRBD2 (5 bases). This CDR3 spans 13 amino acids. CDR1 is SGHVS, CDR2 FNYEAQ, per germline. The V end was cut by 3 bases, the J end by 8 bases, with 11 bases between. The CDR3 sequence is CASSFVGMDEQFF. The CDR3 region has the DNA TGTGCCAGCAGCTTTGTCGGGATGGATGAGCAGTTCTTC. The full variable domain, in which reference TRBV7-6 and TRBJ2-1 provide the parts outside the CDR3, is GAGVSQSPRYKVTKRGQDVALRCDPISGHVSLYWYRQALGQGPEFLTYFNYEAQQDKSGLPNDRFSAERPEGSISTLTIQRTEQRDSAMYRCASSFVGMDEQFFGPGTRLTVL.

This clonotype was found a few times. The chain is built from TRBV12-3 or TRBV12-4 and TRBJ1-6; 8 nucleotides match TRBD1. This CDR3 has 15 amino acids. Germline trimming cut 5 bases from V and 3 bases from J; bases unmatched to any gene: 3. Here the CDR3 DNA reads TGTGCCAGCAGTGGACAGGGCAACTATAATTCACCCCTCCACTTT. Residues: CASSGQGNYNSPLHF.

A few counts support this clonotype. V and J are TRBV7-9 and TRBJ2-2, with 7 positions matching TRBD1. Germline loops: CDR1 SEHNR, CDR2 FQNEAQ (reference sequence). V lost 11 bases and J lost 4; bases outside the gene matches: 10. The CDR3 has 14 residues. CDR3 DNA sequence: TGTGCCGCGGTTCGGGACAGCCTCACCGGGGAGCTGTTTTTT. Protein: CAAVRDSLTGELFF.

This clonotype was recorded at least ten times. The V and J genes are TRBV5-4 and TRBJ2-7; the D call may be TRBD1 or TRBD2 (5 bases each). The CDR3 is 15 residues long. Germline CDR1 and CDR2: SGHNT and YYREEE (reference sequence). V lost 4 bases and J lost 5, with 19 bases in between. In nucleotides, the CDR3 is TGTGCCAGCAGCCCCGGGACCGACCACCCTAACGAGCAGTACGTC. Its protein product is CASSPGTDHPNEQYV.

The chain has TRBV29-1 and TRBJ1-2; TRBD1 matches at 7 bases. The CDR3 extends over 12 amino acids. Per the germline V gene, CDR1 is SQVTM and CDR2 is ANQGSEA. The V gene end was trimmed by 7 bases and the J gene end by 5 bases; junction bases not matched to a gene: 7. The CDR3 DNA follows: TGCAGCGGGTTGGGACAGAATTATGGCTACACCTTC. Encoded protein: CSGLGQNYGYTF.

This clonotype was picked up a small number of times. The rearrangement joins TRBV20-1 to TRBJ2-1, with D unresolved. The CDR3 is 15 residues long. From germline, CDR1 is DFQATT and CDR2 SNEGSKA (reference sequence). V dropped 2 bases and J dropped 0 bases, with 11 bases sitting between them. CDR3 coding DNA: TGCAGTGCTAGACGCGGATTCGACTCCTACAATGAGCAGTTCTTC. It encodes CSARRGFDSYNEQFF.